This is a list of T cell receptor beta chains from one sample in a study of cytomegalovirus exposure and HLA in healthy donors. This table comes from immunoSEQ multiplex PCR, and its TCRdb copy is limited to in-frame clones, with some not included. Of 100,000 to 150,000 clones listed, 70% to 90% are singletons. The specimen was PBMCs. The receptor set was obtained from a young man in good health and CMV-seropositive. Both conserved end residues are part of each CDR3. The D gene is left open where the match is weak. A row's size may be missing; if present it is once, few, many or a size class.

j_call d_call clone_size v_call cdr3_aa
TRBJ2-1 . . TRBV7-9 CASSLGSSEQFF
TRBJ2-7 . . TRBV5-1 CASRESYNEQYF
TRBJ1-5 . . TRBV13 CASSSRDTSNQPQHF
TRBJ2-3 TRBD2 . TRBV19 CATSGTSGTDTQYF
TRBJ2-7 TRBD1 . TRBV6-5 CASSSGDSLSYEQYF
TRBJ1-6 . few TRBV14 CASSPRLRSPLHF
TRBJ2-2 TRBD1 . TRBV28 CASRRTGSTGELFF
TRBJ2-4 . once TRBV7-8 CASSGMGQGLFIQYF
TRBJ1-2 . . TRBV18 CASSPRDTYGYTF
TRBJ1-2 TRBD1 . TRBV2 CASSPGQGANGYTF
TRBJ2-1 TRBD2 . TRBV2 CASSSTSGGFPSSYNEQFF
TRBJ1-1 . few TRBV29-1 CSVEGQLNTEAFF
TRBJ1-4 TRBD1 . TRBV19 CASSQTPRTGLGNEKLFF
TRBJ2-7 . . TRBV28 CASTPTGRSSYEQYF
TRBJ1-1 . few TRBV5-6 CASSFTGGLNTEAFF
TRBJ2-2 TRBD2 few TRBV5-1 CASSLWTSGNGELFF
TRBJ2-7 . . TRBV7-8 CASSFTGTLYEQYF
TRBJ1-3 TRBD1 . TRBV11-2 CASSWDRGFTSGNTIYF
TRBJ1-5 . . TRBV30 CAWSPGRGSRSNQPQHF
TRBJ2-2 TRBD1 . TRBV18 CASSPNRGRDTGELFF
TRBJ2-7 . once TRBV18 CASSPSSGSYEQYF
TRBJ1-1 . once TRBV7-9 CASSLTPWQENTEAFF